This T cell receptor beta chain was found in a study of type 1 regulatory T cells. The wider study: T-allo10 is a Tr1-enriched, alloantigen-specific CD4 T cell product made in vitro.

CDR1 and CDR2 from the germline V gene are LNHDA and SQIVND (reference sequence). CDR3 size: 17 residues. The V segment lost 5 bases and the J segment 4 bases; nucleotides outside the gene matches: 14. TCRdb passed the reads through MiXCR, listing each CDR3 protein once. The table records some 89,000 distinct CDR3 sequences, 25% to 40% of them present only once. The sequence was obtained from a human donor in good health. The chain is built from TRBV19 and TRBJ2-5; 9 nucleotides line up with TRBD2. Material: CD4+ T cells, either the whole sample or a sorted fraction (not recorded which). CDR3 amino acids: CASSPLPSTSGRETQYF. The CDR3 DNA is TGTGCCAGTAGTCCCCTACCCTCGACTAGCGGACGAGAGACCCAGTACTTC.